This T cell receptor beta chain was recovered during a study of blood T cell repertoires in COVID-19 (TCRdb year 2020). Regarding the research as a whole: Collaborator samples came from the United States, Italy and Spain and covered acute and convalescent phases of COVID-19. A freely available public database, intended as a resource for researchers studying the immune response to SARS-CoV-2, is where the repertoires were released. Deeply sampled blood TCRbeta repertoires from subjects exposed to, actively infected with, or recovered from COVID-19 were included in the dataset. Samples came from the ongoing ImmuneRACE study (first 160 participants) plus 1,254 subjects from 6 global collaborators. Where available, HLA class I and class II types were obtained from metadata supplied by the sample provider rather than from assay-based typing. A de-identified subject ID, COVID-19 status, age in years and sex were almost always included in the sample metadata. The prospective study material was composed of cDNA or gDNA derived from T cells, B-cell-depleted T cells, or PBMCs.

Overall study outcomes, separate from this receptor: How much clinical and demographic metadata was included differed by source and by participant, and the metadata was provided uncurated.

Whole blood was collected in K2EDTA tubes by collaborating institutions according to the institutions' own protocols. For TCRbeta analysis, collaborators shipped samples as frozen whole blood, isolated PBMCs, or DNA extracted from either of those sample types. The immunoSEQ Assay, a bias-controlled multiplex PCR, was used to amplify TCRbeta CDR3 regions from genomic DNA. Processing in the source paper ran as follows. Within the assay, amplification of reference gene primers was used to estimate how many nucleated cells each sample contained. Sequence reads were collapsed and filtered to measure the absolute abundance of every unique TCRbeta CDR3 rearrangement. For each sample, productive Simpson clonality was calculated as the square root of Simpson's diversity index over productive rearrangements. TCRdb carries this immuneACCESS record with in-frame sequences only. Its versions omit some clonotypes, under half of them owing to an unresolved V gene in the studies checked, with the rest unexplained. That table supplies the V and J calls and clone size; D and trimming were determined from the DNA. A total of around 60,000 clones appear in this sample, approximately 90% of them only once. Around a tenth of the sample belongs to the ten largest clones.

Note on this clone: Its antigen remains undetermined. No quality values exist for individual bases; no much larger clone is one base distant.

The germline V gene gives CDR1 as SGHRS and CDR2 as YFSETQ. The CDR3 measures 14 amino acids from cysteine to phenylalanine. Left in the record is the CDR3 DNA by itself, 42 bases read in frame from the first base. V lost 0 bases and J lost 6 bases; the stretch between them is 12 bases long. This chain is built from TRBV5-1 and TRBJ1-1; the D region possibly corresponds to TRBD1 (6 bases align). The receptor's source is a woman of 80 years or more with active COVID-19. The sequenced sample consisted of peripheral blood. The CDR3 reads as follows: CASSLGPGVAEAFF. At the DNA level, the sequence is TGCGCCAGCAGCTTGGGCCCAGGGGTGGCTGAAGCTTTCTTT.